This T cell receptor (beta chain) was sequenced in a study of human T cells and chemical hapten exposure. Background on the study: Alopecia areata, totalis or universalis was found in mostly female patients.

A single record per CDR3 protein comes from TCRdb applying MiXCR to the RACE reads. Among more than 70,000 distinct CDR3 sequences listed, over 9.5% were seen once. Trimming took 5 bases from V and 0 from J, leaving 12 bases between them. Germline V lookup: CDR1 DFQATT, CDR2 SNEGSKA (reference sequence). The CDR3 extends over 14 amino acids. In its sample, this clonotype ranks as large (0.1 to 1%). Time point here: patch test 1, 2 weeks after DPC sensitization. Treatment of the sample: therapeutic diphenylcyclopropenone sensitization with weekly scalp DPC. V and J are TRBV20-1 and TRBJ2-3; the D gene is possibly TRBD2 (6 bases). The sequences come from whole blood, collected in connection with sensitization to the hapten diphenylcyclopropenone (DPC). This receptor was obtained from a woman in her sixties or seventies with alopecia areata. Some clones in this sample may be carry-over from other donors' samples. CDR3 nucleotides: TGCAGTGCTCAAGGGACTCCGAGCACAGATACGCAGTATTTT. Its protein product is CSAQGTPSTDTQYF.